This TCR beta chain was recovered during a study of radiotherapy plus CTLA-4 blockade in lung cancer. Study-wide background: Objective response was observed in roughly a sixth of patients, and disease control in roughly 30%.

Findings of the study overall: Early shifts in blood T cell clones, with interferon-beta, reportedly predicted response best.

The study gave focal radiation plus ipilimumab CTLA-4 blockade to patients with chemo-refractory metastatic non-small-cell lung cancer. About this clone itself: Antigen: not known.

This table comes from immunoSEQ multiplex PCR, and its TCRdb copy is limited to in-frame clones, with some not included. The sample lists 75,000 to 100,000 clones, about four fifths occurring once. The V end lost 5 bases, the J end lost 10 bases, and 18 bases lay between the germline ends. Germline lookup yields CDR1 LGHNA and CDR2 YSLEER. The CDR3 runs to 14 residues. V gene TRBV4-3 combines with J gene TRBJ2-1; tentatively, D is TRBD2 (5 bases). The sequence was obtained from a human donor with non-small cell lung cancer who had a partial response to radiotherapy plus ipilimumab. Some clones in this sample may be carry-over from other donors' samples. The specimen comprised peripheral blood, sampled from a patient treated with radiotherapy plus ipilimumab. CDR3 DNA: TGCGCCAGCAGCAGGATTCTAGCTGTCAGCGAGCAGTTCTTC. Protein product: CASSRILAVSEQFF.